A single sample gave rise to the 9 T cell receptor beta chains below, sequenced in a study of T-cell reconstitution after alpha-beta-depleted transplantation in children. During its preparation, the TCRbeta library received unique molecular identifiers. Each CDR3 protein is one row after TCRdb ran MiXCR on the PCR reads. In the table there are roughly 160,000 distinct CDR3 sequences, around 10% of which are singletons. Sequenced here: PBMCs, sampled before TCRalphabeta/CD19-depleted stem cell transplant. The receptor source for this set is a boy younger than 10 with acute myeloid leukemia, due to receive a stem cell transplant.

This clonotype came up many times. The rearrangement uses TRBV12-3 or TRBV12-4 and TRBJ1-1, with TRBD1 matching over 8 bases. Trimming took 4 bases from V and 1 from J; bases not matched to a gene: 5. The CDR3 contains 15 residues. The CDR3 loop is CASSSTDRANTEAFF. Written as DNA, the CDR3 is TGTGCCAGCAGTTCAACGGACAGGGCGAACACTGAAGCTTTCTTT.

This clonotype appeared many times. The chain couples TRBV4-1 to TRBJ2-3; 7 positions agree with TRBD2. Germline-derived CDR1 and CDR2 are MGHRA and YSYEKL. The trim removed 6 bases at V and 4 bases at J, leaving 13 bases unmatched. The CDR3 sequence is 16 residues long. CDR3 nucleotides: TGCGCCAGCAGGAGATTACTAGCGCTGGGGGCAGATACGCAGTATTTT. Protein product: CASRRLLALGADTQYF.

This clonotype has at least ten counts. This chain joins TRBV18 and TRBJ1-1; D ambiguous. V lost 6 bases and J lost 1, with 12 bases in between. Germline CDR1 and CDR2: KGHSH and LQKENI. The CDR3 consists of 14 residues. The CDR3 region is CASSLGPTNTEAFF. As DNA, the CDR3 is TGTGCCAGCTCTCTCGGGCCAACGAACACTGAAGCTTTCTTT.

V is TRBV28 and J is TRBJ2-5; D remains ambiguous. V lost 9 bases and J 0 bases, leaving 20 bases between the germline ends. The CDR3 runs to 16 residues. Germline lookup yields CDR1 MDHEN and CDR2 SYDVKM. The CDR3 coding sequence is TGTGCCAGGGGCCCCGGGCTCACGACCTACCAAGAGACCCAGTACTTC. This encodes CARGPGLTTYQETQYF.

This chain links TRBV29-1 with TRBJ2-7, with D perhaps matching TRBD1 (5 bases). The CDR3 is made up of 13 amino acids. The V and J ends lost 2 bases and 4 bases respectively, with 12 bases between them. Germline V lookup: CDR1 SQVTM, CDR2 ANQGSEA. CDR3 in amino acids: CSVEWQGRYEQYF. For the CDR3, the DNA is TGCAGCGTTGAATGGCAGGGCAGATACGAGCAGTACTTC.

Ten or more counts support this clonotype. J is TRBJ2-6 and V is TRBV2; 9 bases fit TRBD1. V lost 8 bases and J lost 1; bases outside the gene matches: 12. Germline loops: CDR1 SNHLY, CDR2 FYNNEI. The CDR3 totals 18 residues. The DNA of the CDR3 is TGTGCCAGCCTCGTCGGGGACAGGGTATCGTCTGGGGCCAACGTCCTGACTTTC. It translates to CASLVGDRVSSGANVLTF.

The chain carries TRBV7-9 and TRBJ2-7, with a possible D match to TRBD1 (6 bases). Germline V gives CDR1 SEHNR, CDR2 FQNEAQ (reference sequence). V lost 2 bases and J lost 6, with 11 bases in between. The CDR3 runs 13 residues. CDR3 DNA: TGTGCCAGCAGCTTAAGTCAGGGGTGCGAGCAGTACTTC. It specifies CASSLSQGCEQYF.

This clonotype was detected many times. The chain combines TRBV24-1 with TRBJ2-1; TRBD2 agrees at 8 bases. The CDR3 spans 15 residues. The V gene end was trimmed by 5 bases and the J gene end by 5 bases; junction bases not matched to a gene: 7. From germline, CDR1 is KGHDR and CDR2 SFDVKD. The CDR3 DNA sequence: TGTGCCACCAGTGCCAGCGGGAGAGCGAACAATGAGCAGTTCTTC. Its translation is CATSASGRANNEQFF.

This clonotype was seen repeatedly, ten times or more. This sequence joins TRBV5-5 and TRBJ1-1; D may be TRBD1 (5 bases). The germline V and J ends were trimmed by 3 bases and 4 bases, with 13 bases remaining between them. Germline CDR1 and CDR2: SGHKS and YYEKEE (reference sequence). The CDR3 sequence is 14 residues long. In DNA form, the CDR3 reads TGTGCCAGCAGCTGGGGGTTGGAAGCCACTGAAGCTTTCTTT. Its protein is CASSWGLEATEAFF.